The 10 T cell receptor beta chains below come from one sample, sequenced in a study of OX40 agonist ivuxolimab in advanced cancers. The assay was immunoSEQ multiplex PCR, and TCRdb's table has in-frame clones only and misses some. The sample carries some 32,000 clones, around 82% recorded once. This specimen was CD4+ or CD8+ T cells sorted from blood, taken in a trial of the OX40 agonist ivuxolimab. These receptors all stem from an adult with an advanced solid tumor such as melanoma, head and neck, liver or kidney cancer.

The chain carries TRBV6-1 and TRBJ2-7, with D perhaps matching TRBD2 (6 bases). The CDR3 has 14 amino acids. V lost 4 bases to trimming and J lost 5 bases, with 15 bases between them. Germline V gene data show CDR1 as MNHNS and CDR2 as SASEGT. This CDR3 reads CASSVGGARNEQYF. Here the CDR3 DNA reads TGTGCCAGCAGTGTCGGAGGGGCTCGAAACGAGCAGTACTTC.

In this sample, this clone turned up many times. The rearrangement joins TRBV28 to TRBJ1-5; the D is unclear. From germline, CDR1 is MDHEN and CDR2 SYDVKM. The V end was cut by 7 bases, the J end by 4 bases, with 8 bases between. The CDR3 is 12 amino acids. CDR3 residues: CASTRRNQPQHF. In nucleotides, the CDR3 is TGTGCCAGCACCCGACGAAATCAGCCCCAGCATTTT.

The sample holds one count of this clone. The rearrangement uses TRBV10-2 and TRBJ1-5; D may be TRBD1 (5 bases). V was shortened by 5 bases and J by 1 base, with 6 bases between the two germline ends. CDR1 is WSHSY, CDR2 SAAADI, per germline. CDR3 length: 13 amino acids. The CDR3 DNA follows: TGCGCCAGCAGTTGGGACAGCAATCAGCCCCAGCATTTT. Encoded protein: CASSWDSNQPQHF.

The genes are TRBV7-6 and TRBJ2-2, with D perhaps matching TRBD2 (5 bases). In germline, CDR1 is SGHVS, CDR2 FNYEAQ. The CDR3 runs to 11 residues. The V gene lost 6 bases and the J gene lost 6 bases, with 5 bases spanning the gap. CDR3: CASRDSGELFF. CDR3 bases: TGTGCCAGCAGGGACTCCGGGGAGCTGTTTTTT.

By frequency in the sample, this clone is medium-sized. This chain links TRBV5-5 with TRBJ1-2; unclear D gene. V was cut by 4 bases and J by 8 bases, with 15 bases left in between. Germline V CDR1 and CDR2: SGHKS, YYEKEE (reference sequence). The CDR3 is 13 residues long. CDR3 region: CASSHQEVIGYTF. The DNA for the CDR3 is TGTGCCAGCAGCCACCAGGAGGTCATCGGCTACACCTTC.

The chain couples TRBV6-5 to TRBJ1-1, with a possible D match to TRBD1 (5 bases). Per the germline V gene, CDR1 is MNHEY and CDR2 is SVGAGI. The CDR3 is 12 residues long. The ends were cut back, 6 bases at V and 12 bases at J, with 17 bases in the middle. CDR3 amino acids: CASSPLGGSTFF. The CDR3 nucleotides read TGTGCCAGCAGCCCCCTTGGGGGGTCGACTTTCTTT.

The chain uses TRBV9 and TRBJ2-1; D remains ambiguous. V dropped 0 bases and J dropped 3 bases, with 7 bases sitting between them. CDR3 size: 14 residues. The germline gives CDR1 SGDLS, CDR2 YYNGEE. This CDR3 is CASSVGQVYNEQFF. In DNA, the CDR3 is TGTGCCAGCAGCGTAGGGCAGGTCTACAATGAGCAGTTCTTC.

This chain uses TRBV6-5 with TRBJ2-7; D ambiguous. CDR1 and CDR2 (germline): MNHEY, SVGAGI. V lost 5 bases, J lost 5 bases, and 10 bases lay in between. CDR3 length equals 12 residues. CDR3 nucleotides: TGTGCCAGCAGTGAACGGCCGGACGAGCAGTACTTC. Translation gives CASSERPDEQYF.

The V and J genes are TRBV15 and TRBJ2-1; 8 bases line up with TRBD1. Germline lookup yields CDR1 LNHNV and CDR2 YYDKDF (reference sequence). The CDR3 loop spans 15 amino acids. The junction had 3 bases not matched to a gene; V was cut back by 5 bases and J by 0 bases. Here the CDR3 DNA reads TGTGCCACCAGCCGGGACAGGAGCTCCTACAATGAGCAGTTCTTC. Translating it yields CATSRDRSSYNEQFF.

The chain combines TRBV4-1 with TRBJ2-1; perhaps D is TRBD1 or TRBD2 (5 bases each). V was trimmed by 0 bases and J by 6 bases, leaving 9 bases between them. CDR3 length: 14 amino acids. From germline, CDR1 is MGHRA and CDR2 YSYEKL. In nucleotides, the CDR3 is TGCGCCAGCAGCCAAGACGAGGGGCTCAATGAGCAGTTCTTC. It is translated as CASSQDEGLNEQFF.